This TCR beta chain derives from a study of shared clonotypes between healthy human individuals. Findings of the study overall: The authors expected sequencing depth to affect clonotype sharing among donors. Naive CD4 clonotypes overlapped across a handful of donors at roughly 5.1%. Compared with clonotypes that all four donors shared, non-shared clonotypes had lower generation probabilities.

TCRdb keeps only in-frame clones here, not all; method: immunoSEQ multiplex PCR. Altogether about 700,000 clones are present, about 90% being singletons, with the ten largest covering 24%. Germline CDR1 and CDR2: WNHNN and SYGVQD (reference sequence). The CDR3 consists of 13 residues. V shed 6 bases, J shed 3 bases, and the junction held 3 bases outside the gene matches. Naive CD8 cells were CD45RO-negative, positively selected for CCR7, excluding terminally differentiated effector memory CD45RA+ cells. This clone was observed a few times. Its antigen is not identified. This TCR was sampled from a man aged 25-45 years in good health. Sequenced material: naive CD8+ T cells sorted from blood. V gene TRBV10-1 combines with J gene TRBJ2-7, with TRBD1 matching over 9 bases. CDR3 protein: CASSTTGGYEQYF. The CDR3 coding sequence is TGCGCCAGCAGCACGACAGGGGGCTACGAGCAGTACTTC.